This is a list of T cell receptor beta chains from one sample in a study of T cell changes during pregnancy in multiple sclerosis. Using immunoSEQ multiplex PCR, the repertoire was profiled, and TCRdb retains in-frame clones only, with some absent. Of under 60,000 clones listed, 90% to 95% are singletons. The material was CD8+ T cells from peripheral blood mononuclear cells, obtained after pregnancy. The source of these receptors is a female donor with multiple sclerosis, enrolled in a pregnancy study. Both conserved end residues are part of each CDR3. The D gene is left open where the match is weak. Clone sizes are given selectively: once, few, many, or a class where the clone is expanded.

clone_size	j_call	d_call	v_call	cdr3_nt	cdr3_aa
once	TRBJ1-1	NA	TRBV7-9	TGTGCCAGCACCAGGCTGCGCTCCGAAGCTTTCTTT	CASTRLRSEAFF
NA	TRBJ1-5	TRBD1	TRBV2	TGTGCCAGCAGGGCTACAGGGGGCGGTCAGCCCCAGCATTTT	CASRATGGGQPQHF
NA	TRBJ2-1	NA	TRBV27	TGTGCCAGCAGTATAACAGGGACCAAGGGGTACAATGAGCAGTTCTTC	CASSITGTKGYNEQFF
NA	TRBJ2-2	NA	TRBV29-1	TGCAGCGTTGTACATTCGACCGGGGAGCTGTTTTTT	CSVVHSTGELFF
NA	TRBJ1-1	NA	TRBV18	TGTGCCAGCAAAGGGGTTCTCACTGAAGCTTTCTTT	CASKGVLTEAFF
NA	TRBJ1-1	NA	TRBV7-2	TGTGCCAGCAGCTCCCCGGACAGTTTTTACATGAACACTGAAGCTTTCTTT	CASSSPDSFYMNTEAFF
medium-sized	TRBJ2-7	NA	TRBV4-1	TGCGCCAGCAGCCAAGAGCCCCCAGGGCCCTCGTACTTC	CASSQEPPGPSYF
NA	TRBJ2-7	TRBD1	TRBV27	TGTGCCAGCAGTTTTTCTACAGGGGCCACTAACTACGAGCAGTACTTC	CASSFSTGATNYEQYF
NA	TRBJ1-1	TRBD1	TRBV5-6	TGTGCCAGCAGCTGGGGACAGGGGGCGAACACTGAAGCTTTCTTT	CASSWGQGANTEAFF
NA	TRBJ1-4	NA	TRBV9	TGTGCCAGCAGCGTAGGGCGGGGTAGGGGAGAGGAAAAACTGTTTTTT	CASSVGRGRGEEKLFF
NA	TRBJ2-7	NA	TRBV27	TGTGCCAGCAGCCCGTTGGCAGGATTTAGCTCCTACGAGCAGTACTTC	CASSPLAGFSSYEQYF
NA	TRBJ2-3	NA	TRBV9	TGTGCCAGCAGCGAATCCCCCCGCCGGAGCACAGATACGCAGTATTTT	CASSESPRRSTDTQYF
NA	TRBJ2-1	NA	TRBV14	TGTGCCAGCAGCCTCGGCGGGTTTGGTGAGCAGTTCTTC	CASSLGGFGEQFF
NA	TRBJ1-1	TRBD1	TRBV5-6	TGTGCCAGCAGCCGTTGGACAGGGGTCGGTCCTGAAGCTTTCTTT	CASSRWTGVGPEAFF
NA	TRBJ2-2	TRBD2	TRBV27	TGTGCCAGCAGTTTCGGGGGGGCCAACGGGGAGCTGTTTTTT	CASSFGGANGELFF
NA	TRBJ2-7	NA	TRBV6-1	TGTGCCAGCAGTGAAGCAGTATGGGGACAAGGGGAGCTCGAGCAGTACTTC	CASSEAVWGQGELEQYF
once	TRBJ1-1	TRBD1	TRBV7-3	TGTGCCAGCAGTCCGACAGGGGGAGGCACTGAAGCTTTCTTT	CASSPTGGGTEAFF
NA	TRBJ2-2	NA	TRBV7-6	TGTGCCAGCAGCCCCGACACCGGGGAGCTGTTTTTT	CASSPDTGELFF
NA	TRBJ1-2	TRBD1	TRBV29-1	TGCAGCGTTCGGTCCGGGACAGCCCCAGGCTACACCTTC	CSVRSGTAPGYTF
NA	TRBJ1-6	NA	TRBV6-7	TGTGCCAGCAGGCCCCCGGGACTTCATAATTCACCCCTCCACTTT	CASRPPGLHNSPLHF
NA	TRBJ1-1	TRBD1	TRBV30	TGTGCCTGGAGTGTGGGGACAGGGGGCAGAAGCACTGAAGCTTTCTTT	CAWSVGTGGRSTEAFF
NA	TRBJ1-1	NA	TRBV9	TGTGCCAGCAGCGTAGAGGGCGGGGGACGGGCTTTCTTT	CASSVEGGGRAFF
NA	TRBJ2-3	NA	TRBV19	TGTGCCAGTAGTAAATCTAGCACAGATACGCAGTATTTT	CASSKSSTDTQYF
NA	TRBJ2-7	NA	TRBV5-4	TGTGCCAGCAGCTTGGAGCAGGGAACCTACGAGCAGTACTTC	CASSLEQGTYEQYF
NA	TRBJ2-3	TRBD2	TRBV7-6	TGTGCCAGCAGACACCGACTAGCGGGGGGCCCAGATACGCAGTATTTT	CASRHRLAGGPDTQYF
NA	TRBJ2-7	TRBD1	TRBV2	TGTGCCAGCAGGAACACAGAGGGGACAGGGAGTTTCCACGAGCAGTACTTC	CASRNTEGTGSFHEQYF
NA	TRBJ2-7	NA	TRBV18	TGTGCCAGCTCACCAAGTTCGAGCTCCTACGAGCAGTACTTC	CASSPSSSSYEQYF
NA	TRBJ2-7	TRBD2	TRBV9	TGTGCCAGCAGCGTGGGCGGGGGGGACACCTACGAGCAGTACTTC	CASSVGGGDTYEQYF
NA	TRBJ2-7	NA	TRBV15	TGTGCCACCAGCAGAGATGCAGGGGCCTACGAGCAGTACTTC	CATSRDAGAYEQYF